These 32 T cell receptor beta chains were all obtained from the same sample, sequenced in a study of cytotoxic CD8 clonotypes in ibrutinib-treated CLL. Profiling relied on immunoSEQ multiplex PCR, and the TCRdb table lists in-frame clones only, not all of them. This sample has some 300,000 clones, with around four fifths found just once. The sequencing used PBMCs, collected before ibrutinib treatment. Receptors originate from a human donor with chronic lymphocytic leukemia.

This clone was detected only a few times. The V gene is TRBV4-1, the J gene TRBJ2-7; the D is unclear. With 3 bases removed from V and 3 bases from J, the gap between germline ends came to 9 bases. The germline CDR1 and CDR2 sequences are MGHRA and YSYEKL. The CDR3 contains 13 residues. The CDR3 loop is CASSHTEHYEQYF. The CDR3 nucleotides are TGCGCCAGCAGCCACACAGAGCACTACGAGCAGTACTTC.

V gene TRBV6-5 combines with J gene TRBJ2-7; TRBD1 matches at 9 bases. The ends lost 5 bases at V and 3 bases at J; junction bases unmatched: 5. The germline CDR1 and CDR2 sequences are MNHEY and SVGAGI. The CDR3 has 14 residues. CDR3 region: CASSIRTGDYEQYF. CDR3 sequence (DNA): TGTGCCAGCAGTATAAGGACAGGGGACTACGAGCAGTACTTC.

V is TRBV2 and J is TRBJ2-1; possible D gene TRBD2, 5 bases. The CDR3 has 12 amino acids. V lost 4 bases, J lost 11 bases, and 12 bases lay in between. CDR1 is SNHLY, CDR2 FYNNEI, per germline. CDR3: CASSVGLQKQFF. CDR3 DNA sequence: TGTGCCAGCAGTGTTGGACTCCAAAAGCAGTTCTTC.

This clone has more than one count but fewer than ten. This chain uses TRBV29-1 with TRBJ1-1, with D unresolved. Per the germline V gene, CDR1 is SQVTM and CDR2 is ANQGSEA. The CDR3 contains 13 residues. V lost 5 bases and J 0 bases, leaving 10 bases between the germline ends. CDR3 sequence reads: CSVSQVMNTEAFF. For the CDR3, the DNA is TGCAGCGTTTCGCAGGTGATGAACACTGAAGCTTTCTTT.

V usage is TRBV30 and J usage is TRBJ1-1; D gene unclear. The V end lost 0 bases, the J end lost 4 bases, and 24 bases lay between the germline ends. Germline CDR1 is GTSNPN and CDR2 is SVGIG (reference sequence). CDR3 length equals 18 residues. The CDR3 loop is CAWSVRWRARVLSTEAFF. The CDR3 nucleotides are TGTGCCTGGAGTGTACGTTGGAGGGCCCGAGTACTAAGCACTGAAGCTTTCTTT.

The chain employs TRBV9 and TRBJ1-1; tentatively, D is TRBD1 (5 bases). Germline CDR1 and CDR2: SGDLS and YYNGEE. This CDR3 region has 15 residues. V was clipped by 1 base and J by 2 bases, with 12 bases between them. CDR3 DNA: TGTGCCAGCAGCGTAAACTTCGACAGTAACACTGAAGCTTTCTTT. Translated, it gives CASSVNFDSNTEAFF. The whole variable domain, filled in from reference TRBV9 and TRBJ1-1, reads DSGVTQTPKHLITATGQRVTLRCSPRSGDLSVYWYQQSLDQGLQFLIQYYNGEERAKGNILERFSAQQFPDLHSELNLSSLELGDSALYFCASSVNFDSNTEAFFGQGTRLTVV.

Here the CDR3 reads CASSFIGLAGDPQETQYF. CDR3 bases: TGTGCCAGCAGTTTTATTGGGCTAGCGGGCGATCCCCAAGAGACCCAGTACTTC. The gene calls are TRBV28 and TRBJ2-5; TRBD2 agrees at 8 bases. Trimming removed 3 bases from V and 1 base from J; junction bases left unmatched: 13. Per germline, CDR1 MDHEN and CDR2 SYDVKM. The CDR3 extends over 18 amino acids.

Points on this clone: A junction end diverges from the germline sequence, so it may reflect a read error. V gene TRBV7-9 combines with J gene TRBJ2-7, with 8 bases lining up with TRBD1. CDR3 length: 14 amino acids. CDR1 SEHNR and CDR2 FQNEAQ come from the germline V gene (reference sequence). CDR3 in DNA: TGTGCCAGCAGCTTAGTCTTAGACAGGGGACCGAAGAACTTC. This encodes CASSLVLDRGPKNF.

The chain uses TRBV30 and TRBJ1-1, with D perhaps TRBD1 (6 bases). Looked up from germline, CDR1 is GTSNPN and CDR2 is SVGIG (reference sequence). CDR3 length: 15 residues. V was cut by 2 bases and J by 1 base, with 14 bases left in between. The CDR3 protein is CAWSSTGTWNTEAFF. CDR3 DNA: TGTGCCTGGAGTTCTACCGGGACATGGAACACTGAAGCTTTCTTT.

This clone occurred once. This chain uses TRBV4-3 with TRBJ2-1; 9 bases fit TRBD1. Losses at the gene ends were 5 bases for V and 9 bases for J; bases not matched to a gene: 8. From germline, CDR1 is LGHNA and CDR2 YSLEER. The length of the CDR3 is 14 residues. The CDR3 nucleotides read TGCGCCAGCAGCTACCGGGACAGGGACCTTGAGCAGTTCTTC. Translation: CASSYRDRDLEQFF.

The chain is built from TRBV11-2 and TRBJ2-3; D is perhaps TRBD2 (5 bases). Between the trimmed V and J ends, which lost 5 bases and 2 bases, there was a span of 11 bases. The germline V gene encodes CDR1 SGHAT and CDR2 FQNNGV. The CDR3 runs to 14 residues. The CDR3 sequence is CASSLDFPTDTQYF. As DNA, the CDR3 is TGTGCCAGCAGCCTGGACTTTCCCACAGATACGCAGTATTTT.

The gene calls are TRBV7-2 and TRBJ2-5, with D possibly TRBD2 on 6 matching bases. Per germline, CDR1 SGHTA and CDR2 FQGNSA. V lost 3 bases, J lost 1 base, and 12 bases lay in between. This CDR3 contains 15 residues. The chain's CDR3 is CASSLNSGFQETQYF. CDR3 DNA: TGTGCCAGCAGCTTGAATAGCGGATTCCAAGAGACCCAGTACTTC.

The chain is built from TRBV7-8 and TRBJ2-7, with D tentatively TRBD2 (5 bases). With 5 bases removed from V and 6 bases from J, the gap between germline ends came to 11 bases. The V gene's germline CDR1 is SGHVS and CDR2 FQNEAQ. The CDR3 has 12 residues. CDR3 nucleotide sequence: TGTGCCAGCAGCCCCGTCGCGGGCGAGCAGTACTTC. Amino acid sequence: CASSPVAGEQYF.

CDR3 nucleotides: TGTGCCAGCAGCTTGTCACTAGCGGGATTTATCGGGGAGCTGTTTTTT. Its translation is CASSLSLAGFIGELFF. The chain recombines TRBV5-4 with TRBJ2-2; 10 bases match TRBD2. V was clipped by 1 base and J by 7 bases; unmatched bases: 7. Germline lookup yields CDR1 SGHNT and CDR2 YYREEE (reference sequence). The length of the CDR3 is 16 residues. The variable domain in full, with the rest retrieved from reference TRBV5-4 and TRBJ2-2, is ETGVTQSPTHLIKTRGQQVTLRCSSQSGHNTVSWYQQALGQGPQFIFQYYREEENGRGNFPPRFSGLQFPNYSSELNVNALELDDSALYLCASSLSLAGFIGELFFGEGSRLTVL.

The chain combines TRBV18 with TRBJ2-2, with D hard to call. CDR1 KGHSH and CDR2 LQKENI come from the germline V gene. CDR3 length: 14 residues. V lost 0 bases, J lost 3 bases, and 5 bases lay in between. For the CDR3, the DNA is TGTGCCAGCTCACCACCCGGAGACACCGGGGAGCTGTTTTTT. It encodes CASSPPGDTGELFF.

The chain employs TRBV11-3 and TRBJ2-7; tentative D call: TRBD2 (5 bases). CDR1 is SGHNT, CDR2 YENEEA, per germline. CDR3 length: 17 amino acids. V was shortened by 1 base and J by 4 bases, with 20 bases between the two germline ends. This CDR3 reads CASSLGPASRFGYEQYF. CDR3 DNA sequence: TGTGCCAGCAGCTTAGGACCCGCTAGCCGGTTTGGATACGAGCAGTACTTC.

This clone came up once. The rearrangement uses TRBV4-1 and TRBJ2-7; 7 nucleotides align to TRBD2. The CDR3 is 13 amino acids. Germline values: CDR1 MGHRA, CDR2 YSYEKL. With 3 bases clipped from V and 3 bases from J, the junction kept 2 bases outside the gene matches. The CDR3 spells CASSQAGVYEQYF. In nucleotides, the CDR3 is TGCGCCAGCAGCCAGGCGGGAGTCTACGAGCAGTACTTC.

The CDR3, as DNA: TGTGCCAGCATCCAGAGGGGGGACAGGGGGCGGACCGAGCAGTACTTC. Residues: CASIQRGDRGRTEQYF. The chain uses TRBV7-8 and TRBJ2-7, with 12 nucleotides matching TRBD1. V lost 7 bases to trimming and J lost 6 bases; unmatched junction nucleotides: 13. The CDR3 is made up of 16 amino acids. CDR1 and CDR2 from the germline V gene are SGHVS and FQNEAQ. Drawing the rest from reference TRBV7-8 and TRBJ2-7, the complete variable domain is GAGVSQSPRYKVAKRGQDVALRCDPISGHVSLFWYQQALGQGPEFLTYFQNEAQLDKSGLPSDRFFAERPEGSVSTLKIQRTQQEDSAVYLCASIQRGDRGRTEQYFGPGTRLTVT.

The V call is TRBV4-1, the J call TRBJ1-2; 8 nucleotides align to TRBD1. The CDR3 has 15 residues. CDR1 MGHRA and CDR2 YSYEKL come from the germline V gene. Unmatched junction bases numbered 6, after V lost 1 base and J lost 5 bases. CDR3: CASSQVDRGGYGYTF. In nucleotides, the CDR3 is TGCGCCAGCAGCCAAGTCGACAGGGGAGGGTATGGCTACACCTTC.

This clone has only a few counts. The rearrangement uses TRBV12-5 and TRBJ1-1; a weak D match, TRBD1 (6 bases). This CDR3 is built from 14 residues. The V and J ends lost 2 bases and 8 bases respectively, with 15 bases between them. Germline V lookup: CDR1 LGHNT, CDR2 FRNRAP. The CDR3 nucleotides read TGTGCTAGTGGTTTGCTGGGGCAGGGGAGAGAAGCTTTCTTT. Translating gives CASGLLGQGREAFF.

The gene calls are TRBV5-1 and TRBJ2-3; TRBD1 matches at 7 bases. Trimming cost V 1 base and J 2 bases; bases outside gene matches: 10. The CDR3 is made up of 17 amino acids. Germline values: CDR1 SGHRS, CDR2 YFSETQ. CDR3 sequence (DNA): TGCGCCAGCAGCTTGAGGGGGTCGACAGGGAACACAGATACGCAGTATTTT. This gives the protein CASSLRGSTGNTDTQYF.

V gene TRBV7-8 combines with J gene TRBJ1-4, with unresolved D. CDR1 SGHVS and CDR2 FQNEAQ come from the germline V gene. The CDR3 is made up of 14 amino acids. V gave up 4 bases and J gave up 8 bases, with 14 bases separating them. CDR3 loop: CASSSSRLREKLFF. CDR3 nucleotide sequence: TGTGCCAGCAGCTCCTCCCGGTTGAGGGAAAAACTGTTTTTT.

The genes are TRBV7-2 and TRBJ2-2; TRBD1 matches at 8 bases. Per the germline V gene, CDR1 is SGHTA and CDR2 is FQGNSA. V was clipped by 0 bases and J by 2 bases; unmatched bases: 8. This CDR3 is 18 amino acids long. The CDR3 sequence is CASSLAEAGGVNTGELFF. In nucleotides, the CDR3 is TGTGCCAGCAGCTTAGCTGAGGCAGGGGGCGTTAACACCGGGGAGCTGTTTTTT.

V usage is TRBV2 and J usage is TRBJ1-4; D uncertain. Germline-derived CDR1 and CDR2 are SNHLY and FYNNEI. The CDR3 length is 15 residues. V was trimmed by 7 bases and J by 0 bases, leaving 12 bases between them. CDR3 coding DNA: TGTGCCAGCAACGGGATTTCCGCAACTAATGAAAAACTGTTTTTT. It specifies CASNGISATNEKLFF.

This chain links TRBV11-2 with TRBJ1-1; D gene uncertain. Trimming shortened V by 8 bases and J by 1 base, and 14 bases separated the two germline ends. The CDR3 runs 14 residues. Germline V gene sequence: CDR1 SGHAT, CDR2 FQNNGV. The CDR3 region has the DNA TGTGCCAGCGGCCCCGGAGCGGCGAACACTGAAGCTTTCTTT. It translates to CASGPGAANTEAFF.

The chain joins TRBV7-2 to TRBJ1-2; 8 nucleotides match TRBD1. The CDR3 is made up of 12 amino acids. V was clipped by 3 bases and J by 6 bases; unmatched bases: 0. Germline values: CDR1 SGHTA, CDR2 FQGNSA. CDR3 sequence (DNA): TGTGCCAGCAGCTTCAGGGGGCATGGCTACACCTTC. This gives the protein CASSFRGHGYTF.

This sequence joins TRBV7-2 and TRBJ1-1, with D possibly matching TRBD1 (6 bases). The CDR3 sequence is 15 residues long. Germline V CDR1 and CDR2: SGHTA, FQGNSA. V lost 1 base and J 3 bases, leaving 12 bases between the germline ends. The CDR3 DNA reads TGTGCCAGCAGCTTAGTATTGGGGGGCTACACTGAAGCTTTCTTT. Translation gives CASSLVLGGYTEAFF. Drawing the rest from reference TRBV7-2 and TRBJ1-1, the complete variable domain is GAGVSQSPSNKVTEKGKDVELRCDPISGHTALYWYRQSLGQGLEFLIYFQGNSAPDKSGLPSDRFSAERTGGSVSTLTIQRTQQEDSAVYLCASSLVLGGYTEAFFGQGTRLTVV.

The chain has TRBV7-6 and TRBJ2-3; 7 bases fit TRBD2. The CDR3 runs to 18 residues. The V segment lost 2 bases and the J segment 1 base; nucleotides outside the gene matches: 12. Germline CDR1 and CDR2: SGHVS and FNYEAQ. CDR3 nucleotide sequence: TGTGCCAGCAGCTTAAGGGGCCGGGGACTAAAAGGCACAGATACGCAGTATTTT. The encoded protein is CASSLRGRGLKGTDTQYF.

The CDR3 DNA sequence: TGTGCCAGCAGCTTGGCACAAAACCAAGAGACCCAGTACTTC. Amino acid sequence: CASSLAQNQETQYF. V gene TRBV5-4 combines with J gene TRBJ2-5; D not certain. The CDR3 runs to 14 residues. Between the trimmed V and J ends, which lost 0 bases and 0 bases, there was a span of 6 bases. Germline V gives CDR1 SGHNT, CDR2 YYREEE (reference sequence).

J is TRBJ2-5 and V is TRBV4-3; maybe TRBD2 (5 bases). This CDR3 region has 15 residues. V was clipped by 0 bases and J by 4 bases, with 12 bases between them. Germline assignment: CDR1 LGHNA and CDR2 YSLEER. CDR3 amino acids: CASSQDTGYGETQYF. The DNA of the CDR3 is TGCGCCAGCAGCCAAGATACGGGGTACGGAGAGACCCAGTACTTC.

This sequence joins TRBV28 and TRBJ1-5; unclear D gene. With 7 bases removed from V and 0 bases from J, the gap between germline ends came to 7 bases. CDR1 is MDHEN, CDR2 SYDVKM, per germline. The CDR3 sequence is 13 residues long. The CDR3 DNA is TGTGCCAGCATCGACGATAGCAATCAGCCCCAGCATTTT. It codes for CASIDDSNQPQHF. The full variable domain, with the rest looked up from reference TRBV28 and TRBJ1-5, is DVKVTQSSRYLVKRTGEKVFLECVQDMDHENMFWYRQDPGLGLRLIYFSYDVKMKEKGDIPEGYSVSREKKERFSLILESASTNQTSMYLCASIDDSNQPQHFGDGTRLSIL.

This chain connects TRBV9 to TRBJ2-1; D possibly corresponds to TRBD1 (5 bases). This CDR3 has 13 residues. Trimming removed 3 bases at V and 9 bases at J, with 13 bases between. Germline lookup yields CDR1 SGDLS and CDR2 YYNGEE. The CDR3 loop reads CASSAKDRGEQFF. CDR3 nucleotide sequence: TGTGCCAGCAGCGCTAAGGATAGGGGTGAGCAGTTCTTC.